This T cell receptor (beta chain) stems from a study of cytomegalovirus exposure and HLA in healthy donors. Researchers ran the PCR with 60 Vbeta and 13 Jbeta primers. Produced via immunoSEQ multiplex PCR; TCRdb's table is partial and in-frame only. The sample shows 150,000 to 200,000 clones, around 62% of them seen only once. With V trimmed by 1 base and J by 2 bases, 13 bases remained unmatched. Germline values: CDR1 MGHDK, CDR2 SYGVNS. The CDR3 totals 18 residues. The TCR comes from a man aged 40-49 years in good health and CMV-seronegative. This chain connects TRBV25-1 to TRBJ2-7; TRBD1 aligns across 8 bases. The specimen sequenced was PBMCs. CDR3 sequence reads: CASSEFFRGTGQPYEQYF. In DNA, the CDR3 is TGTGCCAGCAGTGAATTCTTCCGAGGGACAGGCCAACCCTACGAGCAGTACTTC.